The 25 T cell receptor beta chains given below trace back to one sample, sequenced in a study of cytomegalovirus exposure and HLA in healthy donors. With 60 Vbeta and 13 Jbeta primers, the PCR was carried out. TCRdb's copy holds only in-frame clones and misses some; the assay was immunoSEQ multiplex PCR. The sample shows about 200,000 clones, 82% of them seen only once. Sequences were obtained from PBMCs. These receptors originate from a boy aged 2-9 years in good health and CMV-seronegative.

This clone has just a few counts. The chain combines TRBV11-1 with TRBJ2-7; D remains ambiguous. This CDR3 contains 15 residues. The germline CDR1 and CDR2 sequences are SGHAT and FQDESV (reference sequence). Trimming cost V 6 bases and J 5 bases, with 20 bases left between them. CDR3 coding DNA: TGTGCCAGCAGTTGGTCGCGGCTAGGTCCAGACGAGCAGTACTTC. Translated: CASSWSRLGPDEQYF. Drawing the rest from reference TRBV11-1 and TRBJ2-7, the complete variable domain is EAEVAQSPRYKITEKSQAVAFWCDPISGHATLYWYRQILGQGPELLVQFQDESVVDDSQLPKDRFSAERLKGVDSTLKIQPAELGDSAMYLCASSWSRLGPDEQYFGPGTRLTVT.

J is TRBJ1-6 and V is TRBV9; 8 bases are a match to TRBD1. V lost 0 bases, J lost 9 bases, and 2 bases stayed unmatched. The V gene's germline CDR1 is SGDLS and CDR2 YYNGEE. This CDR3 region has 14 residues. In nucleotides, the CDR3 is TGTGCCAGCAGCGTAGGGACAGGGTTTTCACCCCTCCACTTT. Translating gives CASSVGTGFSPLHF.

This chain's CDR3 is CAWDTNIKTPLHF. CDR3 DNA: TGTGCCTGGGATACAAACATAAAGACACCCCTCCACTTT. The rearrangement uses TRBV30 and TRBJ1-6; no clear D gene. The CDR3 runs to 13 residues. CDR1 and CDR2 (germline): GTSNPN, SVGIG (reference sequence). V was clipped by 5 bases and J by 11 bases, with 16 bases between them.

The CDR3 protein is CASSVGASQEGTQYF. The CDR3, as DNA: TGTGCCAGCAGCGTAGGAGCCTCGCAGGAGGGGACCCAGTACTTC. V gene TRBV9 combines with J gene TRBJ2-5; possibly TRBD2 for D (6 bases). This CDR3 contains 15 residues. CDR1 is SGDLS and CDR2 is YYNGEE in the germline V gene. Deletions cut 0 bases from V and 7 bases from J, with 16 bases between.

This rearrangement joins TRBV15 to TRBJ2-1; D may be TRBD2 (5 bases). Trimming cost V 1 base and J 7 bases, with 14 bases left between them. The CDR3 runs 15 residues. From germline, CDR1 is LNHNV and CDR2 YYDKDF (reference sequence). The CDR3 region is CATSRAARGRNEQFF. The CDR3 DNA reads TGTGCCACCAGCAGAGCGGCCCGGGGTCGGAATGAGCAGTTCTTC.

The chain has TRBV5-8 and TRBJ1-5, with TRBD1 matching 10 bases. From germline, CDR1 is SGHTS and CDR2 YDEGEE. The CDR3 contains 16 residues. J gave up 3 bases and V 4 bases, and 7 bases lay outside the gene matches. Here the CDR3 reads CASSPGTGVINQPQHF. CDR3 nucleotides: TGTGCCAGCAGCCCCGGGACAGGGGTGATCAATCAGCCCCAGCATTTT. The full variable domain, rest sourced from reference TRBV5-8 and TRBJ1-5, is EAGVTQSPTHLIKTRGQQATLRCSPISGHTSVYWYQQALGLGLQFLLWYDEGEERNRGNFPPRFSGRQFPNYSSELNVNALELEDSALYLCASSPGTGVINQPQHFGDGTRLSIL.

The rearrangement uses TRBV11-2 and TRBJ2-5; 9 bases match TRBD1. The J call may be wrong; the DNA end is better matched by TRBJ2-7. The CDR3 is 14 amino acids. CDR1 and CDR2 from the germline V gene are SGHAT and FQNNGV. CDR3 in amino acids: CASSYGTGSYEQYF. For the CDR3, the DNA is TGTGCCAGCAGCTACGGGACAGGGTCCTACGAGCAGTACTTC.

The chain has TRBV14 and TRBJ1-5; the D is unclear. CDR3 length equals 13 residues. Germline values: CDR1 SGHDN, CDR2 FVKESK. The V and J ends lost 0 bases and 9 bases respectively, with 9 bases between them. In nucleotides, the CDR3 is TGTGCCAGCAGCCAAGATATACGCGGGCCCCAGCATTTT. This codes for CASSQDIRGPQHF.

J is TRBJ1-2 and V is TRBV6-5; D uncertain. With 1 base removed from V and 5 bases from J, the gap between germline ends came to 14 bases. The CDR3 runs to 15 residues. Germline V gene data show CDR1 as MNHEY and CDR2 as SVGAGI. The CDR3 is CASSYWQTDLYGYTF. In DNA, the CDR3 is TGTGCCAGCAGTTACTGGCAAACCGATCTTTATGGCTACACCTTC.

The chain couples TRBV27 to TRBJ1-1; no clear D. CDR1 MNHEY and CDR2 SMNVEV come from the germline V gene (reference sequence). V was trimmed by 6 bases and J by 1 base, leaving 12 bases between them. The CDR3 sequence is 14 residues long. The CDR3 here is CASRSGSRNTEAFF. CDR3 DNA sequence: TGTGCCAGCAGGTCAGGTTCCCGGAACACTGAAGCTTTCTTT.

The rearrangement uses TRBV30 and TRBJ2-1; TRBD1 agrees at 9 bases. Unmatched junction bases numbered 17, after V lost 7 bases and J lost 1 base. The CDR3 runs to 18 residues. The germline CDR1 and CDR2 sequences are GTSNPN and SVGIG (reference sequence). CDR3 DNA: TGTGCCTCCACCCTCCGGGACAGGGCCGATGGTTCCTACAATGAGCAGTTCTTC. This codes for CASTLRDRADGSYNEQFF. Full variable domain (rest looked up from reference TRBV30 and TRBJ2-1): SQTIHQWPATLVQPVGSPLSLECTVEGTSNPNLYWYRQAAGRGLQLLFYSVGIGQISSEVPQNLSASRPQDRQFILSSKKLLLSDSGFYLCASTLRDRADGSYNEQFFGPGTRLTVL.

The chain uses TRBV7-9 and TRBJ2-1; perhaps TRBD1 as D (6 bases). This CDR3 region has 13 residues. The V end lost 4 bases, the J end lost 8 bases, and 12 bases lay between the germline ends. Germline loops: CDR1 SEHNR, CDR2 FQNEAQ (reference sequence). The chain's CDR3 is CASSYGQLDEQFF. In nucleotides, the CDR3 is TGTGCCAGCAGCTACGGACAGCTGGATGAGCAGTTCTTC.

This rearrangement joins TRBV19 to TRBJ1-4; D call uncertain. Trimming removed 5 bases at V and 5 bases at J, with 15 bases between. The CDR3 totals 15 residues. Per germline, CDR1 LNHDA and CDR2 SQIVND (reference sequence). The CDR3 DNA reads as TGTGCCAGTAGTCCTCTCGGCTTCGGGAATGAAAAACTGTTTTTT. This gives the protein CASSPLGFGNEKLFF.

The chain uses TRBV7-9 and TRBJ2-7; the match to TRBD1 covers 7 bases. Germline CDR1 is SEHNR and CDR2 is FQNEAQ (reference sequence). The CDR3 length is 13 residues. Trimming cost V 2 bases and J 5 bases; bases outside gene matches: 3. CDR3: CASSLPGTDEQYF. As DNA, the CDR3 is TGTGCCAGCAGCTTACCGGGGACAGACGAGCAGTACTTC.

The rearrangement uses TRBV23-1 and TRBJ1-5; 8 positions agree with TRBD1. TRBV23-1 is an open reading frame whose function is uncertain. The ends lost 2 bases at V and 1 base at J; junction bases unmatched: 4. This CDR3 region has 16 residues. The CDR3 DNA is TGCGCCAGCAGTCAAAACGGACAGGGCAGCAATCAGCCCCAGCATTTT. It is translated as CASSQNGQGSNQPQHF.

This chain connects TRBV5-5 to TRBJ2-2; maybe TRBD2 (5 bases). Germline-derived CDR1 and CDR2 are SGHKS and YYEKEE (reference sequence). V was shortened by 0 bases and J by 8 bases, with 11 bases between the two germline ends. The CDR3 length is 14 residues. Written as DNA, the CDR3 is TGTGCCAGCAGCTTGGATCCCGGGGTGGGGGAGCTGTTTTTT. Residues: CASSLDPGVGELFF.

The rearrangement links TRBV5-1 to TRBJ1-1; tentatively, D is TRBD1 (5 bases). V was cut by 4 bases and J by 1 base, with 11 bases left in between. CDR3 size: 14 residues. CDR1 is SGHRS, CDR2 YFSETQ, per germline. As DNA, the CDR3 is TGCGCCAGCAGCCCGGGGGTGGAGAACACTGAAGCTTTCTTT. Translated, it gives CASSPGVENTEAFF.

The rearrangement uses TRBV19 and TRBJ2-5; maybe TRBD2 (6 bases). The V end lost 10 bases, the J end lost 1 base, and 19 bases lay between the germline ends. CDR1 and CDR2 (germline): LNHDA, SQIVND (reference sequence). The CDR3 spans 15 residues. Here the CDR3 DNA reads TGTGCCACCCGCCAGGGAGGTAGCGGCCAAGAGACCCAGTACTTC. Translated, it gives CATRQGGSGQETQYF.

V gene TRBV19 combines with J gene TRBJ1-3, with D unresolved. Germline V CDR1 and CDR2: LNHDA, SQIVND (reference sequence). CDR3 size: 15 residues. V lost 9 bases and J 0 bases, leaving 15 bases between the germline ends. In nucleotides, the CDR3 is TGTGCCAGCCACCCGCGGCAGTACTCTGGAAACACCATATATTTT. Its translation: CASHPRQYSGNTIYF. Together with reference TRBV19 and TRBJ1-3, the CDR3 gives the full variable domain: DGGITQSPKYLFRKEGQNVTLSCEQNLNHDAMYWYRQDPGQGLRLIYYSQIVNDFQKGDIAEGYSVSREKKESFPLTVTSAQKNPTAFYLCASHPRQYSGNTIYFGEGSWLTVV.

J is TRBJ2-4 and V is TRBV6-6, with 9 bases aligning to TRBD1. There are 15 residues in the CDR3. Germline values: CDR1 MNHNY, CDR2 SVGAGI (reference sequence). The V gene end was trimmed by 5 bases and the J gene end by 3 bases; junction bases not matched to a gene: 5. The CDR3 sequence: CASSGTGSGKNIQYF. CDR3 nucleotides: TGTGCCAGCAGTGGGACAGGGTCGGGCAAAAACATTCAGTACTTC.

The chain links TRBV7-2 to TRBJ1-2, with D uncertain. Per germline, CDR1 SGHTA and CDR2 FQGNSA. The CDR3 loop spans 14 amino acids. With 1 base removed from V and 4 bases from J, the gap between germline ends came to 10 bases. CDR3 nucleotide sequence: TGTGCCAGCAGCTTAGTTCAGGTCCTCTATGGCTACACCTTC. Protein product: CASSLVQVLYGYTF. Combining the CDR3 with reference TRBV7-2 and TRBJ1-2 gives the whole variable domain GAGVSQSPSNKVTEKGKDVELRCDPISGHTALYWYRQSLGQGLEFLIYFQGNSAPDKSGLPSDRFSAERTGGSVSTLTIQRTQQEDSAVYLCASSLVQVLYGYTFGSGTRLTVV.

The V call is TRBV20-1, the J call TRBJ2-7; 7 bases match TRBD1. Trimming took 5 bases from V and 12 from J; bases not matched to a gene: 10. Germline loops: CDR1 DFQATT, CDR2 SNEGSKA (reference sequence). This CDR3 spans 11 amino acids. The CDR3 nucleotides are TGCAGTGCTGTTACAGGGGCCGGATGGTACTTC. It specifies CSAVTGAGWYF.

This clone was counted between two and nine times. The V and J genes are TRBV5-1 and TRBJ1-2; 8 bases line up with TRBD1. The germline V gene encodes CDR1 SGHRS and CDR2 YFSETQ. V was clipped by 4 bases and J by 8 bases; unmatched bases: 16. This CDR3 region has 16 residues. For the CDR3, the DNA is TGCGCCAGCAGCCCGTCAACCGCCCAGGGGGCCCGGGGCTACACCTTC. It translates to CASSPSTAQGARGYTF.

This clone was observed once. This chain uses TRBV29-1 with TRBJ1-1; D might be TRBD1 (5 bases). CDR1 SQVTM and CDR2 ANQGSEA come from the germline V gene. Trimming cost V 1 base and J 5 bases, with 14 bases left between them. The CDR3 consists of 14 residues. The CDR3 bases are TGCAGCGTTGAAGTTAGGGGTTCGGTTACTGAAGCTTTCTTT. Its protein product is CSVEVRGSVTEAFF.

This clone occurred a few times. The chain employs TRBV4-2 and TRBJ1-1, with D perhaps matching TRBD1 (5 bases). V lost 4 bases, J lost 7 bases, and 13 bases lay in between. CDR1 is LGHNA and CDR2 is YNFKEQ in the germline V gene. CDR3 length equals 13 residues. The CDR3 bases are TGTGCCAGCAGCCTGTCCGGGGGGGGTGAAGCTTTCTTT. It translates to CASSLSGGGEAFF.